A single sample gave rise to the 20 T cell receptor beta chains below, sequenced in a study of blood T cell repertoires in COVID-19. Generated by immunoSEQ multiplex PCR, the TCRdb table keeps only in-frame clones and is missing some. The sample consists of 150,000 to 200,000 clones, roughly 80% of them appearing once. Sequencing was done on a sample of peripheral blood. The receptors here all came from a woman aged 80 or older with COVID-19, enrolled during active disease.

This clone was counted once. The CDR3 sequence is CATAGLAGDHYNEQFF. Written as DNA, the CDR3 is TGTGCCACCGCGGGACTAGCGGGAGATCACTACAATGAGCAGTTCTTC. The V gene is TRBV10-3, the J gene TRBJ2-1; 14 nucleotides match TRBD2. CDR3 length: 16 amino acids. Germline lookup yields CDR1 ENHRY and CDR2 SYGVKD. Unmatched junction bases numbered 8, after V lost 10 bases and J lost 3 bases.

The chain links TRBV25-1 to TRBJ1-1; D may be TRBD1 (6 bases). Trimming pared 6 bases from V and 6 bases from J, leaving 17 bases between. Per the germline V gene, CDR1 is MGHDK and CDR2 is SYGVNS. The CDR3 spans 14 residues. CDR3 residues: CASRGPEKGAEAFF. CDR3 sequence (DNA): TGTGCCAGCAGAGGGCCGGAAAAGGGGGCTGAAGCTTTCTTT. Based on the CDR3 plus reference TRBV25-1 and TRBJ1-1, the full variable domain is EADIYQTPRYLVIGTGKKITLECSQTMGHDKMYWYQQDPGMELHLIHYSYGVNSTEKGDLSSESTVSRIRTEHFPLTLESARPSHTSQYLCASRGPEKGAEAFFGQGTRLTVV.

The chain is built from TRBV24-1 and TRBJ2-3; D gene unclear. Trimming cost V 2 bases and J 9 bases, with 11 bases left between them. This CDR3 has 13 amino acids. CDR1 KGHDR and CDR2 SFDVKD come from the germline V gene. The chain's CDR3 is CATSDSTVRTQYF. Here the CDR3 DNA reads TGTGCCACCAGTGATTCCACTGTGAGAACGCAGTATTTT.

This chain connects TRBV19 to TRBJ1-2, with D possibly TRBD1 on 5 matching bases. The CDR3 extends over 15 amino acids. In germline, CDR1 is LNHDA, CDR2 SQIVND (reference sequence). V shed 3 bases and J shed 6 bases, with 17 bases lying between them. CDR3 sequence reads: CASSIRHRRGDGYTF. CDR3 sequence (DNA): TGTGCCAGTAGTATTAGACACAGGCGGGGGGATGGCTACACCTTC.

Written as DNA, the CDR3 is TGTGCCAGCACCCCCGCACAGGTGGAGACCCAGTACTTC. Its translation: CASTPAQVETQYF. The chain links TRBV3-1 (or the pseudogene TRBV3-2) to TRBJ2-5; D is perhaps TRBD1 (5 bases). The germline gives CDR1 LGHDT, CDR2 YNNKEL (reference sequence). The ends were cut back, 7 bases at V and 5 bases at J, with 14 bases in the middle. This CDR3 comprises 13 residues.

This clone was seen more than once but under ten times. V is TRBV10-1 and J is TRBJ1-5; D gene ambiguous. The CDR3 is 15 amino acids. Germline V gives CDR1 WNHNN, CDR2 SYGVQD (reference sequence). Trimming cost V 2 bases and J 6 bases, with 14 bases left between them. The CDR3 sequence: CASSEGQEGSQPQHF. CDR3 bases: TGCGCCAGCAGTGAGGGGCAGGAGGGTTCTCAGCCCCAGCATTTT.

This clone was seen only a few times. This chain links TRBV28 with TRBJ2-1; 10 positions match TRBD2. The germline gives CDR1 MDHEN, CDR2 SYDVKM. There are 15 residues in the CDR3. The V gene end was trimmed by 4 bases and the J gene end by 6 bases; junction bases not matched to a gene: 6. CDR3 in amino acids: CASSYLGLAANEQFF. In DNA, the CDR3 is TGTGCCAGCAGTTACCTTGGACTAGCGGCCAATGAGCAGTTCTTC.

The CDR3 reads CASRRTSGQGRNEQYF. The CDR3 region has the DNA TGTGCCAGCAGGAGAACCTCGGGACAGGGGAGGAACGAGCAGTACTTC. This chain joins TRBV2 and TRBJ2-7, with 10 bases lining up with TRBD1. This CDR3 has 16 residues. CDR1 is SNHLY and CDR2 is FYNNEI in the germline V gene. J gave up 5 bases and V 6 bases, and 13 bases lay outside the gene matches.

CDR3 amino acids: CASSQDRENEQFF. CDR3 DNA sequence: TGTGCCAGCAGCCAAGACAGGGAAAATGAGCAGTTCTTC. The chain has TRBV3-1 (or the pseudogene TRBV3-2) and TRBJ2-1, with D possibly matching TRBD1 (5 bases). Between the trimmed V and J ends, which lost 0 bases and 7 bases, there was a span of 7 bases. Germline V gene lookup returns CDR1 LGHDT and CDR2 YNNKEL (reference sequence). This CDR3 comprises 13 residues.

The chain carries TRBV3-1 (or the pseudogene TRBV3-2) and TRBJ2-1; 10 bases fit TRBD2. Germline V gene lookup returns CDR1 LGHDT and CDR2 YNNKEL (reference sequence). This CDR3 comprises 17 residues. J gave up 7 bases and V 0 bases, and 9 bases lay outside the gene matches. The CDR3 sequence: CASSQESSGSFINEQFF. CDR3 nucleotides: TGTGCCAGCAGCCAAGAGTCTAGCGGGAGTTTTATTAATGAGCAGTTCTTC.

This clone was detected only a few times. The genes are TRBV28 and TRBJ2-5, with D tentatively TRBD2 (5 bases). Germline V gene data show CDR1 as MDHEN and CDR2 as SYDVKM. This CDR3 contains 17 residues. V was shortened by 5 bases and J by 1 base, with 20 bases between the two germline ends. CDR3 bases: TGTGCCAGCAGTAACCCGTTTGAGGGTGTGGGCCAAGAGACCCAGTACTTC. Translating it yields CASSNPFEGVGQETQYF.

J is TRBJ2-7 and V is TRBV27; unclear D gene. In germline, CDR1 is MNHEY, CDR2 SMNVEV (reference sequence). V lost 7 bases and J 3 bases, leaving 13 bases between the germline ends. This CDR3 is built from 13 residues. The CDR3 here is CASNQSFRYEQYF. Written as DNA, the CDR3 is TGTGCCAGCAACCAGTCCTTTCGCTACGAGCAGTACTTC.

The chain uses TRBV3-1 (or the pseudogene TRBV3-2) and TRBJ1-5; D perhaps matches TRBD1 (5 bases). V gave up 2 bases and J gave up 5 bases, with 13 bases separating them. The CDR3 length is 15 residues. Germline V gives CDR1 LGHDT, CDR2 YNNKEL (reference sequence). The CDR3 coding sequence is TGTGCCAGCAGCCAAAGGTGGGGGGAGGATCAGCCCCAGCATTTT. This sequence encodes CASSQRWGEDQPQHF.

In its sample, this clone was seen a few times. The gene calls are TRBV18 and TRBJ1-1, with no clear D. This CDR3 region has 12 residues. Trimming pared 5 bases from V and 7 bases from J, leaving 11 bases between. Germline CDR1 and CDR2: KGHSH and LQKENI. CDR3 sequence (DNA): TGTGCCAGCTCATCAACCGACTATGAAGCTTTCTTT. Translation gives CASSSTDYEAFF.

This sequence joins TRBV28 and TRBJ1-5, with a possible D match to TRBD1 (5 bases). There are 14 residues in the CDR3. The ends were cut back, 3 bases at V and 4 bases at J, with 10 bases in the middle. Germline V lookup: CDR1 MDHEN, CDR2 SYDVKM. The CDR3 region is CASSFWGGNQPQHF. CDR3 DNA sequence: TGTGCCAGCAGTTTTTGGGGGGGGAATCAGCCCCAGCATTTT.

CDR3 protein: CASSLGVGEGVVRGYTF. For the CDR3, the DNA is TGTGCCAGCAGTTTGGGGGTCGGAGAGGGGGTGGTTCGTGGCTACACCTTC. The gene calls are TRBV27 and TRBJ1-2; TRBD1 is a possible D gene (6 bases). The ends were cut back, 3 bases at V and 7 bases at J, with 24 bases in the middle. CDR1 is MNHEY and CDR2 is SMNVEV in the germline V gene (reference sequence). The CDR3 has 17 residues.

The V gene is TRBV15, the J gene TRBJ1-6; D not certain. The CDR3 is 14 residues long. Germline-derived CDR1 and CDR2 are LNHNV and YYDKDF (reference sequence). The ends were cut back, 5 bases at V and 7 bases at J, with 12 bases in the middle. The CDR3 nucleotides read TGTGCCACCAGCGCCCGAAGCGGCAATTCACCCCTCCACTTT. Translation: CATSARSGNSPLHF.

The V gene is TRBV24-1, the J gene TRBJ2-5; 8 nucleotides match TRBD2. Germline loops: CDR1 KGHDR, CDR2 SFDVKD. Trimming at V came to 3 bases and at J to 5 bases, leaving 7 bases not matched to a gene. This CDR3 region has 15 residues. Written as DNA, the CDR3 is TGTGCCACCAGTGATGGGGCGGGGGGTTGGGAGACCCAGTACTTC. It translates to CATSDGAGGWETQYF.

V and J are TRBV7-9 and TRBJ2-1; TRBD2 aligns across 11 bases. The V gene's germline CDR1 is SEHNR and CDR2 FQNEAQ (reference sequence). V lost 5 bases to trimming and J lost 6 bases; unmatched junction nucleotides: 12. The CDR3 is 17 amino acids. The CDR3 loop is CASSPPSSGGRGNEQFF. The CDR3 nucleotides are TGTGCCAGCAGCCCCCCCTCTAGCGGGGGGAGGGGCAATGAGCAGTTCTTC.

This chain uses TRBV11-3 with TRBJ2-7; no clear D gene. The CDR3 is made up of 13 amino acids. CDR1 is SGHNT and CDR2 is YENEEA in the germline V gene. Trimming removed 5 bases at V and 2 bases at J, with 10 bases between. CDR3 sequence (DNA): TGTGCCAGCAGCGACCTAACAGCCTACGAGCAGTACTTC. Its protein is CASSDLTAYEQYF.